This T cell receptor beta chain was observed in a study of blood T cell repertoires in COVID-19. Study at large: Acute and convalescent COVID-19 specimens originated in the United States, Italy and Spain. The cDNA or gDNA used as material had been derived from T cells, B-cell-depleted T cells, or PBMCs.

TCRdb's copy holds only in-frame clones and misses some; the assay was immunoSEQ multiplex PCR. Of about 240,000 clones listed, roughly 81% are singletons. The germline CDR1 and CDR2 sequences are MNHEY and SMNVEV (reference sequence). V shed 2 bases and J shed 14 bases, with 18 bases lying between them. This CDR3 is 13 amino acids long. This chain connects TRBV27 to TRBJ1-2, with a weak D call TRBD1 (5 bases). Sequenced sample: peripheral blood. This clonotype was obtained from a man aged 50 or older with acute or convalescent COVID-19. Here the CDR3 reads CASSLGFGALRTF. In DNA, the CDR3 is TGTGCCAGCAGTTTAGGGTTTGGGGCCCTACGTACCTTC.